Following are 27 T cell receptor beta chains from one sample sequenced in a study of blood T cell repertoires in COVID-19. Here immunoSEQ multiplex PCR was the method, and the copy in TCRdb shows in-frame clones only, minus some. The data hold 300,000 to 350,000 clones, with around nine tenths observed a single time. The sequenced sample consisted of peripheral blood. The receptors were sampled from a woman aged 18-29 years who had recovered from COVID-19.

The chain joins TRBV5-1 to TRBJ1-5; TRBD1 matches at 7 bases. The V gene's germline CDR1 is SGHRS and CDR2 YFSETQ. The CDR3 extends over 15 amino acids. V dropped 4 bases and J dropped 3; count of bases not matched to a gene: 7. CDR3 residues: CASSRTTGFNQPQHF. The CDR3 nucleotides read TGCGCCAGCAGCCGTACGACAGGGTTCAATCAGCCCCAGCATTTT.

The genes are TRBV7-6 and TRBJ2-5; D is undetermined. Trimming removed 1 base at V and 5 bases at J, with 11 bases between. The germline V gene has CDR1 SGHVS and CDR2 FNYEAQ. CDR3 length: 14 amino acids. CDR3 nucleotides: TGTGCCAGCAGCTTAGGTTATGAGGAGGAGACCCAGTACTTC. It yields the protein CASSLGYEEETQYF.

The CDR3 loop is CASSVDSFSGNTIYF. Written as DNA, the CDR3 is TGCGCCAGCAGCGTGGACAGCTTCTCTGGAAACACCATATATTTT. The genes are TRBV5-1 and TRBJ1-3, with a tentative D call TRBD1 (6 bases). The CDR3 spans 15 residues. The germline V gene has CDR1 SGHRS and CDR2 YFSETQ. The V and J ends lost 4 bases and 0 bases respectively, with 11 bases between them.

This chain's CDR3 is CASSPTTGSGTGELFF. CDR3 coding DNA: TGTGCCAGCTCACCTACGACAGGGAGCGGGACCGGGGAGCTGTTTTTT. The genes are TRBV18 and TRBJ2-2; TRBD1 might be the D (7 bases). V was clipped by 3 bases and J by 5 bases, with 16 bases between them. The germline V gene has CDR1 KGHSH and CDR2 LQKENI. The CDR3 spans 16 residues.

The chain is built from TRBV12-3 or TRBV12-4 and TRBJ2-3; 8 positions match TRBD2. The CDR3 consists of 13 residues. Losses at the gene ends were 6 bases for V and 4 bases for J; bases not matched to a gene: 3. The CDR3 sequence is CASSAGGSDTQYF. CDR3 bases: TGTGCCAGCAGCGCGGGAGGATCAGATACGCAGTATTTT.

CDR3 DNA: TGTGCCAGCAGCAACTCGAGGGACACTGAAGCTTTCTTT. Residues: CASSNSRDTEAFF. The genes are TRBV7-9 and TRBJ1-1; D ambiguous. The CDR3 covers 13 residues. Germline-derived CDR1 and CDR2 are SEHNR and FQNEAQ (reference sequence). Trimming took 5 bases from V and 3 from J, leaving 10 bases between them.

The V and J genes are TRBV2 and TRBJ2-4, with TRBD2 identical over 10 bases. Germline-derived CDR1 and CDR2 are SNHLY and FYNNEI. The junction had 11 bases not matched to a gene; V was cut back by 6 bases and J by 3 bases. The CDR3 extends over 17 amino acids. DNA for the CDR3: TGTGCCAGCAGGGAGGTCACTAGCGGGACTTTCAAAAACATTCAGTACTTC. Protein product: CASREVTSGTFKNIQYF.

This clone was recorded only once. The chain's CDR3 is CASSYTYSTNSPLHF. The CDR3 DNA sequence: TGTGCCAGCAGTTATACGTACAGCACCAATTCACCCCTCCACTTT. This sequence joins TRBV6-5 and TRBJ1-6; D not resolved. V lost 3 bases and J 7 bases, leaving 13 bases between the germline ends. Germline values: CDR1 MNHEY, CDR2 SVGAGI. The CDR3 is 15 residues long.

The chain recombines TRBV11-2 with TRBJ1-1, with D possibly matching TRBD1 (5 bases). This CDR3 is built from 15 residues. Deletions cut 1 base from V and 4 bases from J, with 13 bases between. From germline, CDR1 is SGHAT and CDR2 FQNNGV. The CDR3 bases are TGTGCCAGCAGCTTAGCGGGGAGGGGTATCACTGAAGCTTTCTTT. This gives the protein CASSLAGRGITEAFF.

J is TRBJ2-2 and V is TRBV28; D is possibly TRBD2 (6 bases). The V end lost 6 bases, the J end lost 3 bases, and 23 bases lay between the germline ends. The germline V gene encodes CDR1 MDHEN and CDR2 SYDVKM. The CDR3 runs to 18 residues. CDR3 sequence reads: CASSPTRGREGYTGELFF. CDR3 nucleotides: TGTGCCAGCAGCCCGACGCGGGGCCGGGAAGGTTACACCGGGGAGCTGTTTTTT. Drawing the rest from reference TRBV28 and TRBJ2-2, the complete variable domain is DVKVTQSSRYLVKRTGEKVFLECVQDMDHENMFWYRQDPGLGLRLIYFSYDVKMKEKGDIPEGYSVSREKKERFSLILESASTNQTSMYLCASSPTRGREGYTGELFFGEGSRLTVL.

The CDR3 DNA is TGTGCCAGCAGCTTAGGAGTTGGGACAGAGAACACCGGGGAGCTGTTTTTT. Protein sequence: CASSLGVGTENTGELFF. The chain employs TRBV7-9 and TRBJ2-2, with TRBD1 matching over 7 bases. The germline V gene has CDR1 SEHNR and CDR2 FQNEAQ (reference sequence). This CDR3 contains 17 residues. V shed 1 base and J 1 base; nucleotides not matched to a gene: 6.

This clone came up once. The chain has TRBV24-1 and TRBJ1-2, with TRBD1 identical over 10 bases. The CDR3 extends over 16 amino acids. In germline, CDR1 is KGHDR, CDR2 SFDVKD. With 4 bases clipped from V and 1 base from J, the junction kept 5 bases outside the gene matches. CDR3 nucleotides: TGTGCCACCAGTGACAACCGGGACAGGGGTAACTATGGCTACACCTTC. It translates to CATSDNRDRGNYGYTF.

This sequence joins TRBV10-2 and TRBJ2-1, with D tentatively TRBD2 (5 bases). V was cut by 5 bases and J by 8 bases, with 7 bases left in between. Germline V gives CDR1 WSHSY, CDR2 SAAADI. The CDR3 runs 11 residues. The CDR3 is CASSPGYEQFF. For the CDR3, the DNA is TGCGCCAGCAGTCCGGGATATGAGCAGTTCTTC.

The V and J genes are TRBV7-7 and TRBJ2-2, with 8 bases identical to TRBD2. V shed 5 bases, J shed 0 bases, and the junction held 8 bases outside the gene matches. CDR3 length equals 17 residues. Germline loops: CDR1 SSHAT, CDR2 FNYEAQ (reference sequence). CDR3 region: CASSPGLAGSNTGELFF. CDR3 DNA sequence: TGTGCCAGCAGCCCGGGGCTAGCGGGCTCGAACACCGGGGAGCTGTTTTTT.

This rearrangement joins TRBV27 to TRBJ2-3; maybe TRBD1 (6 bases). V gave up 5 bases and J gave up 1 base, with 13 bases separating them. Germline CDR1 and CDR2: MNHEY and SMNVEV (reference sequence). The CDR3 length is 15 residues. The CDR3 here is CASSQQWGRTDTQYF. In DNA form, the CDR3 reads TGTGCCAGCAGTCAACAGTGGGGGCGCACAGATACGCAGTATTTT.

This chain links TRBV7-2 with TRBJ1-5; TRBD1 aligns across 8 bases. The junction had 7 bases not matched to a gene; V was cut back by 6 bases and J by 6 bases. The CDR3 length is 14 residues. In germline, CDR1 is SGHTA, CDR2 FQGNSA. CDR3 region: CASSGQGVSQPQHF. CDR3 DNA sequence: TGTGCCAGCAGTGGACAGGGTGTAAGTCAGCCCCAGCATTTT. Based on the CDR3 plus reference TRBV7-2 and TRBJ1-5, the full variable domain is GAGVSQSPSNKVTEKGKDVELRCDPISGHTALYWYRQSLGQGLEFLIYFQGNSAPDKSGLPSDRFSAERTGGSVSTLTIQRTQQEDSAVYLCASSGQGVSQPQHFGDGTRLSIL.

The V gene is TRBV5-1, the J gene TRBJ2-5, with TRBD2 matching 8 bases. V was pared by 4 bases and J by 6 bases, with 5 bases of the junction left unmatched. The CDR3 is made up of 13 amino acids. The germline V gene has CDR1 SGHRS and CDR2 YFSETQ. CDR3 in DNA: TGCGCCAGCAGCACGGGACTAGTAAAGACCCAGTACTTC. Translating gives CASSTGLVKTQYF. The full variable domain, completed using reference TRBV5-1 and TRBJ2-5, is KAGVTQTPRYLIKTRGQQVTLSCSPISGHRSVSWYQQTPGQGLQFLFEYFSETQRNKGNFPGRFSGRQFSNSRSEMNVSTLELGDSALYLCASSTGLVKTQYFGPGTRLLVL.

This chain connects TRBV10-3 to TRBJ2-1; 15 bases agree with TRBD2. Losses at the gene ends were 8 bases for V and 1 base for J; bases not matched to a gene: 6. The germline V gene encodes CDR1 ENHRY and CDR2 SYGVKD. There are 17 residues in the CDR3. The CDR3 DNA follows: TGTGCCATCGTGGGGACTAGCGGGAGGAGTTCCTACAATGAGCAGTTCTTC. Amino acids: CAIVGTSGRSSYNEQFF.

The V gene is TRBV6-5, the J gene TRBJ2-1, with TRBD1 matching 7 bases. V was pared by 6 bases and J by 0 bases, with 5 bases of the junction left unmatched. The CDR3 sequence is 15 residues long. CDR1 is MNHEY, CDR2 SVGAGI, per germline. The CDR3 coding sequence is TGTGCCAGCAGAAAGGGGGCGAGCTCCTACAATGAGCAGTTCTTC. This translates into CASRKGASSYNEQFF.

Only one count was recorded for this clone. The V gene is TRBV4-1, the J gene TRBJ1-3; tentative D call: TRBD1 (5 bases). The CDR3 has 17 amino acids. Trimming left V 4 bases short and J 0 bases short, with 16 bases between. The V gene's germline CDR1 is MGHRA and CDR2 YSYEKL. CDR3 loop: CASSLFGGASSGNTIYF. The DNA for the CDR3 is TGCGCCAGCAGCCTTTTTGGAGGGGCGTCCTCTGGAAACACCATATATTTT.

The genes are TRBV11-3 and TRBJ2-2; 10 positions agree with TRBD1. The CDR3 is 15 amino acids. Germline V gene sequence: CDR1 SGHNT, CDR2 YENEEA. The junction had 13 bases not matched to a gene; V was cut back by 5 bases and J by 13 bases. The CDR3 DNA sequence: TGTGCCAGCAGCCCCGTGACAGGGGGCAAGGGTCTGCTGTTTTTT. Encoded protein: CASSPVTGGKGLLFF.

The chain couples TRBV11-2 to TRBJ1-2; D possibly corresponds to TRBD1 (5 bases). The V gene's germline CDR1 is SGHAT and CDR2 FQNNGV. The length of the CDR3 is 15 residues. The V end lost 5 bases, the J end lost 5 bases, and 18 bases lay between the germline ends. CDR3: CASSTPGSGDYGYTF. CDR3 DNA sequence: TGTGCCAGCAGCACTCCTGGTTCGGGGGATTATGGCTACACCTTC.

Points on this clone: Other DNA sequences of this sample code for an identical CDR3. The CDR3 DNA is TGTGCCAGCAGCGTAGTTGACTCTTACAATGAGCAGTTCTTC. It translates to CASSVVDSYNEQFF. The chain recombines TRBV9 with TRBJ2-1; D uncertain. Trimming shortened V by 0 bases and J by 4 bases, and 8 bases separated the two germline ends. Germline V gene lookup returns CDR1 SGDLS and CDR2 YYNGEE. The CDR3 is 14 amino acids.

CDR3 DNA: TGTGCCAGCAGTTTATCGAACAGGGCCAATGAGCAGTTCTTC. Translation gives CASSLSNRANEQFF. The chain has TRBV27 and TRBJ2-1; weak D call: TRBD1 (6 bases). The CDR3 spans 14 residues. V was trimmed by 0 bases and J by 6 bases, leaving 9 bases between them. Germline lookup yields CDR1 MNHEY and CDR2 SMNVEV (reference sequence).

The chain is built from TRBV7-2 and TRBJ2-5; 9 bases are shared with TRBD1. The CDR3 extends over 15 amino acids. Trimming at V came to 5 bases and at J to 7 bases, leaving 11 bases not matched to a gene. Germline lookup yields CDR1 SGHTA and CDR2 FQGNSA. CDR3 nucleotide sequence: TGTGCCAGCAGCCCTTACAGGGGGCGCGATGGGACCCAGTACTTC. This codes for CASSPYRGRDGTQYF.

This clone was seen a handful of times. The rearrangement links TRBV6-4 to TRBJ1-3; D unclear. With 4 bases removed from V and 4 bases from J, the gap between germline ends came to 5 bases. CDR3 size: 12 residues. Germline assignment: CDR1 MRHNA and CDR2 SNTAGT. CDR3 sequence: CASSGPGNTIYF. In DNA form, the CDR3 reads TGTGCCAGCAGTGGGCCGGGAAACACCATATATTTT.

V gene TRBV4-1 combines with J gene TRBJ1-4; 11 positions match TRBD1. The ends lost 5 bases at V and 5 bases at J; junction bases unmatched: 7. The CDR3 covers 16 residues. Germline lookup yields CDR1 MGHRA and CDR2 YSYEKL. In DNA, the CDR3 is TGCGCCAGCAGCGGGGACAGGGGGGCACTCAATGAAAAACTGTTTTTT. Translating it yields CASSGDRGALNEKLFF.